This TCR beta chain emerged from a study of regulatory dendritic cells for organ transplantation. Trimming removed 3 bases at V and 4 bases at J, with 17 bases between. Per germline, CDR1 SGDLS and CDR2 YYNGEE. The CDR3 has 16 amino acids. This clone is a singleton in its sample. FACS sorted CD4+ or CD8+ T cells into CD45RA+ naive and CD45RO+ memory. Method: immunoSEQ multiplex PCR; TCRdb's copy keeps in-frame clones and lacks some. This table holds 25,000 to 30,000 clones, roughly 80% found once. The TCR sequence derives from a human donor in good health. J is TRBJ2-1 and V is TRBV9; the D gene is possibly TRBD2 (7 bases). Specimen: naive CD4+ T cells from blood. Subset of the sample: CD45RA+ naive T cells. CDR3 loop: CASSERGASQYNEQFF. The CDR3, as DNA: TGTGCCAGCAGCGAACGGGGGGCTTCGCAGTACAATGAGCAGTTCTTC. The whole variable domain, filled in from reference TRBV9 and TRBJ2-1, reads DSGVTQTPKHLITATGQRVTLRCSPRSGDLSVYWYQQSLDQGLQFLIQYYNGEERAKGNILERFSAQQFPDLHSELNLSSLELGDSALYFCASSERGASQYNEQFFGPGTRLTVL.